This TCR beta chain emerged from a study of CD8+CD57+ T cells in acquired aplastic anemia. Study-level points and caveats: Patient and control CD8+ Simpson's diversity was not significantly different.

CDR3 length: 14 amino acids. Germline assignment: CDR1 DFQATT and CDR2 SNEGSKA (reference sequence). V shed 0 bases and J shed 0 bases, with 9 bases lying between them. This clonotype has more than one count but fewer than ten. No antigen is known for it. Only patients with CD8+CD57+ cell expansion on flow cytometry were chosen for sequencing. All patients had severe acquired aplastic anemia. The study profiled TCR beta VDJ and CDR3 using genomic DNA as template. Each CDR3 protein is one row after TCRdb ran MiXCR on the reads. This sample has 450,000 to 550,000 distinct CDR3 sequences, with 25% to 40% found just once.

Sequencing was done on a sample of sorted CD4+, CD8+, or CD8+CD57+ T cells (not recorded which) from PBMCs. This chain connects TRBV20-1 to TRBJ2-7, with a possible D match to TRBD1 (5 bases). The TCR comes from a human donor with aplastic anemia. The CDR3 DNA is TGCAGTGCTAGAGAACAGGCAGGCTCCTACGAGCAGTACTTC. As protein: CSAREQAGSYEQYF.